This T cell receptor beta chain was profiled in a study of T cell changes during pregnancy in multiple sclerosis. Sequencing used immunoSEQ multiplex PCR; TCRdb keeps in-frame clones, though not all of them. The sample records some 87,000 clones, 90% to 95% being singletons. CDR3 length equals 18 residues. CDR1 and CDR2 from the germline V gene are MDHEN and SYDVKM. The germline V and J ends were trimmed by 3 bases and 7 bases, with 27 bases remaining between them. The material sequenced was peripheral blood, taken in the second trimester of pregnancy. This sequence joins TRBV28 and TRBJ1-1; possibly TRBD1 for D (5 bases). This receptor was obtained from a female donor with multiple sclerosis, enrolled in a pregnancy study. The CDR3 region is CASSFVTRAPRQLLEAFF. In DNA, the CDR3 is TGTGCCAGCAGTTTCGTCACCCGGGCGCCGCGACAGCTACTTGAAGCTTTCTTT.